A single sample gave rise to the 7 T cell receptor beta chains below, sequenced in a study of OX40 agonist ivuxolimab in advanced cancers. This table comes from immunoSEQ multiplex PCR, and its TCRdb copy is limited to in-frame clones, with some not included. This sample yields 30,000 to 35,000 clones, of which 80% to 90% are seen a single time; roughly 29% belongs to the top ten. Sequenced here: CD4+ or CD8+ T cells sorted from blood, sampled in a trial of the OX40 agonist ivuxolimab. All receptors come from an adult with an advanced solid tumor such as melanoma, head and neck, liver or kidney cancer.

This chain joins TRBV25-1 and TRBJ1-1, with D possibly being TRBD1 (6 bases). Germline V lookup: CDR1 MGHDK, CDR2 SYGVNS. This CDR3 has 13 amino acids. Trimming removed 7 bases from V and 5 bases from J, with 14 bases in between. The CDR3 region has the DNA TGTGCCAGCAATTTAGAGGGGGGAACTGAAGCTTTCTTT. Protein product: CASNLEGGTEAFF.

The chain uses TRBV11-2 and TRBJ2-3; D is undetermined. The CDR3 covers 13 residues. Germline-derived CDR1 and CDR2 are SGHAT and FQNNGV. The V end was cut by 5 bases, the J end by 6 bases, with 12 bases between. The CDR3 here is CASSPLWLDTQYF. The CDR3, as DNA: TGTGCCAGCAGCCCTCTGTGGCTCGATACGCAGTATTTT. Together with reference TRBV11-2 and TRBJ2-3, the CDR3 gives the full variable domain: EAGVAQSPRYKIIEKRQSVAFWCNPISGHATLYWYQQILGQGPKLLIQFQNNGVVDDSQLPKDRFSAERLKGVDSTLKIQPAKLEDSAVYLCASSPLWLDTQYFGPGTRLTVL.

This rearrangement joins TRBV27 to TRBJ2-2; D is unresolved. The germline V gene encodes CDR1 MNHEY and CDR2 SMNVEV (reference sequence). The CDR3 contains 11 residues. V was shortened by 3 bases and J by 7 bases, with 3 bases between the two germline ends. The CDR3 region has the DNA TGTGCCAGCAGTTTGGACGGGGAGCTGTTTTTT. Translation gives CASSLDGELFF.

The chain joins TRBV2 to TRBJ2-4; D possibly uses TRBD1 or TRBD2 (5 bases each). V gave up 6 bases and J gave up 0 bases, with 12 bases separating them. There are 15 residues in the CDR3. CDR1 is SNHLY and CDR2 is FYNNEI in the germline V gene. In DNA, the CDR3 is TGTGCCAGCAGGGAAAAGGGGACAGCCAAAAACATTCAGTACTTC. Amino acids: CASREKGTAKNIQYF.

The V and J genes are TRBV4-2 and TRBJ2-7; the D is unclear. The CDR3 has 13 residues. The germline V gene encodes CDR1 LGHNA and CDR2 YNFKEQ. V lost 7 bases and J lost 6, with 16 bases in between. CDR3 DNA sequence: TGTGCCAGCACCCCGGGCCCCGGAAGCGAGCAGTACTTC. Translating it yields CASTPGPGSEQYF.

V gene TRBV9 combines with J gene TRBJ2-5; 10 bases agree with TRBD1. The J segment lost 3 bases and the V segment lost 0 bases, leaving 2 bases of the junction unmatched. The CDR3 consists of 15 residues. Germline V CDR1 and CDR2: SGDLS, YYNGEE. The CDR3 is CASSVGGTGEETQYF. As DNA, the CDR3 is TGTGCCAGCAGCGTAGGCGGGACAGGGGAAGAGACCCAGTACTTC.

This chain links TRBV28 with TRBJ1-5; unclear D gene. Trimming left V 3 bases short and J 0 bases short, with 12 bases between. The CDR3 contains 16 residues. Per the germline V gene, CDR1 is MDHEN and CDR2 is SYDVKM. For the CDR3, the DNA is TGTGCCAGCAGTTTCCCCAGGCGGTTTAGCAATCAGCCCCAGCATTTT. It specifies CASSFPRRFSNQPQHF.